The 27 T cell receptor beta chains presented below share a single source sample, sequenced in a study of T-cell reconstitution after alpha-beta-depleted transplantation in children. This sample's TCRbeta library carried unique molecular identifier barcodes. TCRdb reanalysed the PCR reads using MiXCR and keeps one entry per CDR3 protein. This sample has about 340,000 distinct CDR3 sequences, with roughly 13% found just once. The sample consisted of PBMCs, taken from the stem cell graft. Receptors were obtained from a human donor who donated a stem cell graft to a child with Fanconi anemia.

The chain combines TRBV7-9 with TRBJ1-2; no reliable D call. The ends were cut back, 6 bases at V and 2 bases at J, with 16 bases in the middle. This CDR3 has 15 amino acids. The germline gives CDR1 SEHNR, CDR2 FQNEAQ (reference sequence). In DNA, the CDR3 is TGTGCCAGCAGAAAGGAGGGCGAACTGAACTATGGCTACACCTTC. Translation gives CASRKEGELNYGYTF.

The chain carries TRBV27 and TRBJ2-1, with TRBD2 matching over 9 bases. Germline CDR1 MNHEY, CDR2 SMNVEV (reference sequence). CDR3 length: 15 amino acids. With V trimmed by 4 bases and J by 6 bases, 7 bases remained unmatched. The CDR3 loop is CASSSSGLACNEQFF. CDR3 DNA: TGTGCCAGCAGTTCCTCGGGACTAGCCTGCAATGAGCAGTTCTTC.

There are a few counts of this clonotype. The genes are TRBV14 and TRBJ1-4, with 7 positions matching TRBD1. Germline-derived CDR1 and CDR2 are SGHDN and FVKESK. The length of the CDR3 is 14 residues. The V segment lost 4 bases and the J segment 5 bases; nucleotides outside the gene matches: 4. The CDR3 loop reads CASSLQGRNEKLFF. The CDR3 DNA is TGTGCCAGCAGCCTACAGGGGCGGAATGAAAAACTGTTTTTT.

The rearrangement joins TRBV27 to TRBJ2-2; 8 bases are a match to TRBD2. This CDR3 has 15 amino acids. CDR1 is MNHEY and CDR2 is SMNVEV in the germline V gene (reference sequence). The J segment lost 4 bases and the V segment lost 8 bases, leaving 9 bases of the junction unmatched. CDR3 DNA: TGTGCCAGCCGCGGAGGTAGCGGGGTCACCGGGGAGCTGTTTTTT. It encodes CASRGGSGVTGELFF.

This clonotype was seen ten or more times. At one boundary the junction diverges from the germline segment, which might be a read error. V usage is TRBV7-2 and J usage is TRBJ2-1, with a tentative D call TRBD2 (5 bases). CDR1 SGHTA and CDR2 FQGNSA come from the germline V gene. The CDR3 is 14 residues long. CDR3 coding DNA: TGTGCCAGCAGCATAGCGAGTACCTACAATGAGCAGTTCTTC. Translating gives CASSIASTYNEQFF.

This clonotype showed up just a few times. The chain links TRBV4-3 to TRBJ2-7, with 8 bases that match TRBD1. The CDR3 length is 13 residues. From germline, CDR1 is LGHNA and CDR2 YSLEER. J was trimmed by 6 bases and V by 6 bases; bases with no gene match: 7. The DNA for the CDR3 is TGCGCCAGCAGTCGACAGGGGTCGGGCGAGCAGTACTTC. This codes for CASSRQGSGEQYF.

This clonotype was seen a handful of times. The chain recombines TRBV11-2 with TRBJ1-1, with D tentatively TRBD1 (6 bases). CDR1 and CDR2 from the germline V gene are SGHAT and FQNNGV. The CDR3 has 15 residues. Trimming stripped 5 bases from V and 3 bases from J, with 16 bases between. Here the CDR3 reads CASSISLGGYTEAFF. CDR3 bases: TGTGCCAGCAGCATTTCCCTCGGGGGCTACACTGAAGCTTTCTTT.

The genes are TRBV5-5 and TRBJ1-4, with a tentative D call TRBD1 (6 bases). The V gene's germline CDR1 is SGHKS and CDR2 YYEKEE (reference sequence). The CDR3 spans 15 residues. V was trimmed by 4 bases and J by 5 bases, leaving 15 bases between them. The CDR3 DNA is TGTGCCAGCAGCGAAAATACAGGGCCGAATGAAAAACTGTTTTTT. Protein product: CASSENTGPNEKLFF.

The V call is TRBV10-3, the J call TRBJ1-2; D unresolved. The CDR3 runs 12 residues. Germline CDR1 and CDR2: ENHRY and SYGVKD. V was shortened by 10 bases and J by 2 bases, with 11 bases between the two germline ends. The DNA of the CDR3 is TGTGCCACCCAACCAGAAAACTATGGCTACACCTTC. Translating gives CATQPENYGYTF.

This clonotype was found a few times. This CDR3 is CSASAGTSTDTQYF. CDR3 in DNA: TGCAGTGCTAGTGCGGGGACAAGCACAGATACGCAGTATTTT. The chain uses TRBV20-1 and TRBJ2-3; D may match TRBD1 or TRBD2 (6 bases each). V lost 3 bases and J 0 bases, leaving 10 bases between the germline ends. Looked up from germline, CDR1 is DFQATT and CDR2 is SNEGSKA (reference sequence). There are 14 residues in the CDR3.

This clonotype was recorded many times. This chain links TRBV2 with TRBJ1-1; D is unresolved. The CDR3 contains 13 residues. Germline V gives CDR1 SNHLY, CDR2 FYNNEI. V lost 6 bases and J 1 base, leaving 9 bases between the germline ends. The chain's CDR3 is CASSEGGNTEAFF. Written as DNA, the CDR3 is TGTGCCAGCAGCGAGGGCGGGAACACTGAAGCTTTCTTT.

The V call is TRBV7-2, the J call TRBJ1-1, with D possibly TRBD1 on 5 matching bases. CDR3 length: 13 residues. In germline, CDR1 is SGHTA, CDR2 FQGNSA. V lost 2 bases and J 6 bases, leaving 10 bases between the germline ends. CDR3 coding DNA: TGTGCCAGCAGCTTAATCGGGACTTCTGAAGCTTTCTTT. This sequence encodes CASSLIGTSEAFF. Drawing the rest from reference TRBV7-2 and TRBJ1-1, the complete variable domain is GAGVSQSPSNKVTEKGKDVELRCDPISGHTALYWYRQSLGQGLEFLIYFQGNSAPDKSGLPSDRFSAERTGGSVSTLTIQRTQQEDSAVYLCASSLIGTSEAFFGQGTRLTVV.

This clonotype was counted at least ten times. The V and J genes are TRBV20-1 and TRBJ1-5; 8 nucleotides match TRBD1. Germline V lookup: CDR1 DFQATT, CDR2 SNEGSKA (reference sequence). CDR3 length equals 15 residues. V gave up 4 bases and J gave up 2 bases; unmatched junction bases: 7. CDR3 protein: CSATRTGNGNQPQHF. CDR3 sequence (DNA): TGCAGTGCTACGCGGACAGGGAACGGCAATCAGCCCCAGCATTTT.

The V call is TRBV4-1, the J call TRBJ1-5; 7 nucleotides line up with TRBD1. With V trimmed by 0 bases and J by 11 bases, 19 bases remained unmatched. This CDR3 comprises 18 residues. Looked up from germline, CDR1 is MGHRA and CDR2 is YSYEKL. The CDR3 is CASSQETEGAHSFFAQHF. CDR3 nucleotides: TGCGCCAGCAGCCAAGAGACCGAGGGGGCACATAGTTTTTTTGCCCAGCATTTT.

This clonotype was found many times. The rearrangement joins TRBV4-3 to TRBJ1-1; maybe TRBD1 (6 bases). Germline values: CDR1 LGHNA, CDR2 YSLEER. The V end lost 3 bases, the J end lost 4 bases, and 9 bases lay between the germline ends. The CDR3 runs 13 residues. CDR3 nucleotide sequence: TGCGCCAGCAGCCAGATCAGGGGCACTGAAGCTTTCTTT. Translating it yields CASSQIRGTEAFF.

The chain joins TRBV9 to TRBJ2-1; D may be TRBD2 (5 bases). Trimming cost V 2 bases and J 6 bases, with 18 bases left between them. CDR1 is SGDLS, CDR2 YYNGEE, per germline. This CDR3 spans 16 amino acids. The CDR3 DNA follows: TGTGCCAGCAGCGTTAGGCCGACCAATGCGGGCAATGAGCAGTTCTTC. Translating it yields CASSVRPTNAGNEQFF.

This chain uses TRBV12-3 or TRBV12-4 with TRBJ1-5; D is unclear. This CDR3 is built from 14 residues. V was trimmed by 3 bases and J by 1 base, leaving 7 bases between them. The CDR3 sequence: CASSLKGSNQPQHF. Here the CDR3 DNA reads TGTGCCAGCAGTTTGAAGGGAAGCAATCAGCCCCAGCATTTT.

The chain carries TRBV5-1 and TRBJ2-7, with D maybe TRBD2 (6 bases). CDR3 length equals 15 residues. The germline V gene has CDR1 SGHRS and CDR2 YFSETQ. V gave up 3 bases and J gave up 3 bases, with 16 bases separating them. CDR3 nucleotides: TGCGCCAGCAGCTCTGGCGGTAGCGGACTCTACGAGCAGTACTTC. Translated: CASSSGGSGLYEQYF.

This clonotype was detected only once. The chain couples TRBV25-1 to TRBJ1-1, with a possible D match to TRBD1 (6 bases). Germline V gives CDR1 MGHDK, CDR2 SYGVNS. The CDR3 is 13 amino acids. The V and J ends lost 10 bases and 0 bases respectively, with 12 bases between them. CDR3 region: CATQDRLNTEAFF. The CDR3 bases are TGTGCCACCCAGGACAGATTGAACACTGAAGCTTTCTTT.

In its sample, this clonotype was seen many times. The chain couples TRBV10-3 to TRBJ2-7; D unresolved. The germline V gene has CDR1 ENHRY and CDR2 SYGVKD. Trimming removed 5 bases at V and 6 bases at J, with 11 bases between. The CDR3 totals 12 residues. The CDR3 region is CAISSEGGEQYV. The CDR3 DNA follows: TGTGCCATCAGTTCTGAAGGTGGCGAGCAGTACGTC.

In this sample, this clonotype turned up a few times. This sequence joins TRBV29-1 and TRBJ2-5; 8 nucleotides align to TRBD1. The CDR3 contains 16 residues. Looked up from germline, CDR1 is SQVTM and CDR2 is ANQGSEA. The V and J ends lost 0 bases and 2 bases, in that order; junction bases with no gene match: 8. CDR3: CSVEDPQGAIQETQYF. For the CDR3, the DNA is TGCAGCGTTGAAGATCCCCAGGGGGCTATACAAGAGACCCAGTACTTC.

In this sample, this clonotype turned up a few times. The gene calls are TRBV5-1 and TRBJ1-2; D gene unclear. The CDR3 length is 15 residues. Germline V lookup: CDR1 SGHRS, CDR2 YFSETQ. V was pared by 0 bases and J by 0 bases, with 9 bases between. The CDR3 loop is CASSLGPEANYGYTF. CDR3 sequence (DNA): TGCGCCAGCAGCTTGGGGCCGGAGGCTAACTATGGCTACACCTTC.

Only a few counts were recorded for this clonotype. The chain combines TRBV5-1 with TRBJ2-7, with D maybe TRBD1 (6 bases). V lost 5 bases and J lost 1, with 16 bases in between. Germline lookup yields CDR1 SGHRS and CDR2 YFSETQ. The CDR3 is 15 residues long. CDR3 in DNA: TGCGCCAGCAGGCTTACTCCGGGACAATCCTACGAGCAGTACTTC. Encoded protein: CASRLTPGQSYEQYF. Based on the CDR3 plus reference TRBV5-1 and TRBJ2-7, the full variable domain is KAGVTQTPRYLIKTRGQQVTLSCSPISGHRSVSWYQQTPGQGLQFLFEYFSETQRNKGNFPGRFSGRQFSNSRSEMNVSTLELGDSALYLCASRLTPGQSYEQYFGPGTRLTVT.

The V and J genes are TRBV2 and TRBJ1-6; TRBD1 agrees at 8 bases. This CDR3 has 15 amino acids. Per germline, CDR1 SNHLY and CDR2 FYNNEI. V dropped 8 bases and J dropped 8; count of bases not matched to a gene: 11. Written as DNA, the CDR3 is TGTGCCAGCGACCCAGGGGGCGACGGGGATTCACCCCTCCACTTT. Translation gives CASDPGGDGDSPLHF.

Note on this clonotype: One end of the junction does not line up with germline, which may come from a read error. The J gene is TRBJ2-1, the V gene TRBV20-1, with 7 bases aligning to TRBD2. Germline V gives CDR1 DFQATT, CDR2 SNEGSKA (reference sequence). The CDR3 loop spans 14 amino acids. The CDR3 is CCARGPSGYNEQFF. CDR3 in DNA: TGCTGTGCTAGAGGGCCTAGCGGTTACAATGAGCAGTTCTTC.

The gene calls are TRBV7-6 and TRBJ2-5; no firm D call. The CDR3 length is 15 residues. Germline CDR1 SGHVS, CDR2 FNYEAQ. V lost 5 bases and J 3 bases, leaving 16 bases between the germline ends. The CDR3 bases are TGTGCCAGCAGCCAAGAGCGCCATGGGGAAGAGACCCAGTACTTC. Protein product: CASSQERHGEETQYF.

Only a few counts were recorded for this clonotype. The chain combines TRBV9 with TRBJ2-5, with a possible D match to TRBD2 (5 bases). Between the trimmed V and J ends, which lost 3 bases and 5 bases, there was a span of 20 bases. Germline lookup yields CDR1 SGDLS and CDR2 YYNGEE. The CDR3 contains 16 residues. CDR3 nucleotides: TGTGCCAGCAGCGAGACGGGCGGGCGGGCGGCGGAGACCCAGTACTTC. It translates to CASSETGGRAAETQYF.